The 25 T cell receptor beta chains below were found in one sample sequenced in a study of CD8 T cells in Susac syndrome. RNA, at about 0.5 to 1 ug, was reverse transcribed with random hexamers. TCRdb re-analysed the immunoSEQ multiplex PCR reads in MiXCR, keeping a single row per CDR3 protein. The sample includes 120,000 or so distinct CDR3 sequences, just under 95% of them seen just once. Input material: CD8+ T cells from PBMCs. The origin of the receptors is a human donor with Susac syndrome.

The V call is TRBV4-1, the J call TRBJ1-1; no definite D call. The CDR3 runs 15 residues. Between the trimmed V and J ends, which lost 7 bases and 1 base, there was a span of 16 bases. Germline values: CDR1 MGHRA, CDR2 YSYEKL. Written as DNA, the CDR3 is TGCGCCAGCACACAAGACGAAGAAAAGAACACTGAAGCTTTCTTT. Encoded protein: CASTQDEEKNTEAFF.

V usage is TRBV15 and J usage is TRBJ2-1, with TRBD1 matching 10 bases. From germline, CDR1 is LNHNV and CDR2 YYDKDF (reference sequence). The CDR3 consists of 15 residues. J lost 2 bases, V lost 9 bases, and 7 bases had no gene match. CDR3 residues: CATKSDRGPYNEQFF. The CDR3 DNA reads TGTGCCACGAAGTCAGACAGGGGGCCCTACAATGAGCAGTTCTTC.

The gene calls are TRBV11-2 and TRBJ2-7; 11 nucleotides line up with TRBD1. Germline V lookup: CDR1 SGHAT, CDR2 FQNNGV. The trim removed 5 bases at V and 6 bases at J, leaving 6 bases unmatched. The CDR3 consists of 14 residues. The CDR3 is CASSRTGGASEQYF. The DNA for the CDR3 is TGTGCCAGCAGCCGGACAGGGGGCGCGTCCGAGCAGTACTTC.

The rearrangement joins TRBV3-1 to TRBJ2-7; TRBD1 matches at 10 bases. Germline trimming cut 3 bases from V and 5 bases from J; bases unmatched to any gene: 19. Germline V CDR1 and CDR2: LGHDT, YNNKEL (reference sequence). The CDR3 length is 19 residues. This CDR3 reads CASSHDVGQGSSFLNEQYF. The CDR3 bases are TGTGCCAGCAGCCATGATGTGGGACAGGGGTCCTCCTTTCTCAACGAGCAGTACTTC.

The chain has TRBV12-3 or TRBV12-4 and TRBJ2-7; D uncertain. Deletions cut 0 bases from V and 4 bases from J, with 10 bases between. The CDR3 runs 14 residues. Here the CDR3 DNA reads TGTGCCAGCAGTTTAGCGACCGGGCATTACGAGCAGTACTTC. It specifies CASSLATGHYEQYF.

This clonotype was detected only once. V and J are TRBV21-1 and TRBJ2-5; the table's TRBD2 call for D was not verified on the DNA. TRBV21-1 is classified as a pseudogene. The CDR3 spans 15 residues. CDR3 residues: CASSKCKGPRETQYF. The CDR3, as DNA: TGTGCCAGCAGCAAGTGTAAGGGGCCTCGGGAGACCCAGTACTTC.

The chain combines TRBV12-3 or TRBV12-4 with TRBJ1-5; D is unresolved. V lost 1 base to trimming and J lost 9 bases, with 10 bases between them. The CDR3 loop spans 13 amino acids. The CDR3 DNA is TGTGCCAGCAGTTTAGGGGCCCCGGGGCCCCAGCATTTT. Translated, it gives CASSLGAPGPQHF.

The chain is built from TRBV20-1 and TRBJ1-5, with 7 bases matching TRBD1. J gave up 1 base and V 5 bases, and 2 bases lay outside the gene matches. The CDR3 runs to 13 residues. Germline CDR1 and CDR2: DFQATT and SNEGSKA (reference sequence). The CDR3 DNA reads TGCAGTGCTCAACAGGGGAGCAATCAGCCCCAGCATTTT. The encoded protein is CSAQQGSNQPQHF.

V is TRBV18 and J is TRBJ2-4; weak D call: TRBD2 (5 bases). Germline CDR1 reads KGHSH; CDR2 reads LQKENI. V was cut by 6 bases and J by 9 bases, with 12 bases left in between. The CDR3 runs to 12 residues. CDR3 region: CASSRTRGIQYF. CDR3 sequence (DNA): TGTGCCAGCTCCCGGACTCGAGGCATTCAGTACTTC. Full variable domain (rest looked up from reference TRBV18 and TRBJ2-4): NAGVMQNPRHLVRRRGQEARLRCSPMKGHSHVYWYRQLPEEGLKFMVYLQKENIIDESGMPKERFSAEFPKEGPSILRIQQVVRGDSAAYFCASSRTRGIQYFGAGTRLSVL.

The chain links TRBV30 to TRBJ2-5; TRBD1 matches 7 bases. Germline trimming cut 0 bases from V and 8 bases from J; bases unmatched to any gene: 3. CDR1 and CDR2 (germline): GTSNPN, SVGIG (reference sequence). This CDR3 spans 12 amino acids. The chain's CDR3 is CAWSVGGGTQYF. The CDR3 DNA reads as TGTGCCTGGAGTGTAGGGGGCGGTACCCAGTACTTC.

J is TRBJ2-5 and V is TRBV28; TRBD2 matches 13 bases. CDR1 is MDHEN and CDR2 is SYDVKM in the germline V gene. The junction had 6 bases not matched to a gene; V was cut back by 6 bases and J by 2 bases. The length of the CDR3 is 16 residues. This chain's CDR3 is CASSSGTSGVQETQYF. CDR3 coding DNA: TGTGCCAGCAGCTCCGGGACTAGCGGGGTGCAAGAGACCCAGTACTTC.

This chain uses TRBV13 with TRBJ1-4; unclear D gene. This CDR3 has 11 amino acids. V lost 5 bases and J 3 bases, leaving 1 base between the germline ends. The V gene's germline CDR1 is PRHDT and CDR2 FYEKMQ (reference sequence). As DNA, the CDR3 is TGTGCCAGCAGCGCTAATGAAAAACTGTTTTTT. It codes for CASSANEKLFF.

J is TRBJ2-7 and V is TRBV2, with D perhaps matching TRBD2 (5 bases). The CDR3 is made up of 11 amino acids. V lost 8 bases, J lost 4 bases, and 9 bases lay in between. Germline CDR1 reads SNHLY; CDR2 reads FYNNEI. The CDR3, as DNA: TGTGCCAGCGTTAGGGAGTACGAGCAGTACTTC. This translates into CASVREYEQYF.

This sequence joins TRBV7-8 and TRBJ1-3, with TRBD1 as a possible D gene (6 bases). There are 15 residues in the CDR3. V was clipped by 5 bases and J by 0 bases, with 11 bases between them. The germline gives CDR1 SGHVS, CDR2 FQNEAQ. CDR3 loop: CASSPLTGSGNTIYF. DNA for the CDR3: TGTGCCAGCAGCCCCTTGACAGGCTCTGGAAACACCATATATTTT.

The V call is TRBV29-1, the J call TRBJ1-2; unclear D gene. The length of the CDR3 is 16 residues. Germline V gene lookup returns CDR1 SQVTM and CDR2 ANQGSEA. Trimming removed 7 bases at V and 1 base at J, with 22 bases between. The CDR3 DNA reads TGCAGCGCGAGGGTATTGGGCACGGGTGGTAACTATGGCTACACCTTC. Its translation is CSARVLGTGGNYGYTF.

The J gene is TRBJ2-3, the V gene TRBV14; the D gene is possibly TRBD2 (6 bases). The CDR3 totals 15 residues. V was trimmed by 0 bases and J by 1 base, leaving 8 bases between them. Per the germline V gene, CDR1 is SGHDN and CDR2 is FVKESK. The CDR3 coding sequence is TGTGCCAGCAGCCAAGAGGGGACTGGCACAGATACGCAGTATTTT. This encodes CASSQEGTGTDTQYF.

In its sample, this clonotype was seen once. The rearrangement links TRBV20-1 to TRBJ2-1; D unclear. Per germline, CDR1 DFQATT and CDR2 SNEGSKA (reference sequence). Trimming left V 0 bases short and J 2 bases short, with 11 bases between. CDR3 length equals 15 residues. CDR3 sequence: CSARDGQQAYNEQFF. The CDR3 DNA reads TGCAGTGCTAGAGACGGTCAGCAGGCCTACAATGAGCAGTTCTTC.

The V call is TRBV5-1, the J call TRBJ1-2; D uncertain. Looked up from germline, CDR1 is SGHRS and CDR2 is YFSETQ. The CDR3 runs to 14 residues. V shed 4 bases and J shed 3 bases, with 13 bases lying between them. The CDR3 region is CASSPLEMDYGYTF. The DNA of the CDR3 is TGCGCCAGCAGCCCCCTGGAGATGGACTATGGCTACACCTTC.

This chain joins TRBV7-9 and TRBJ1-1, with 7 bases aligning to TRBD1. Germline values: CDR1 SEHNR, CDR2 FQNEAQ (reference sequence). This CDR3 comprises 14 residues. V lost 5 bases, J lost 5 bases, and 8 bases stayed unmatched. The CDR3 coding sequence is TGTGCCAGCAGCCCGCCCACAGGGGAAACTGAAGCTTTCTTT. Translating it yields CASSPPTGETEAFF.

CDR3 coding DNA: TGTGCCAGCGAGGGAACAGGGGGGTGGAACACTGAAGCTTTCTTT. Its translation is CASEGTGGWNTEAFF. The chain combines TRBV13 with TRBJ1-1; 8 nucleotides match TRBD1. There are 15 residues in the CDR3. Germline CDR1 PRHDT, CDR2 FYEKMQ (reference sequence). Losses at the gene ends were 8 bases for V and 1 base for J; bases not matched to a gene: 9.

V gene TRBV12-3 or TRBV12-4 combines with J gene TRBJ2-5; 11 positions match TRBD2. This CDR3 contains 17 residues. V gave up 2 bases and J gave up 5 bases; unmatched junction bases: 10. The CDR3 coding sequence is TGTGCCAGCAGTTTAAGTCTAGCGGGAGGAATGCGGGAGACCCAGTACTTC. Translation: CASSLSLAGGMRETQYF.

The table lists this clonotype with a count of one. The chain joins TRBV30 to TRBJ1-1; D is undetermined. V lost 2 bases and J 6 bases, leaving 10 bases between the germline ends. CDR1 is GTSNPN and CDR2 is SVGIG in the germline V gene (reference sequence). The CDR3 sequence is 12 residues long. In nucleotides, the CDR3 is TGTGCCTGGAGTATGGTAGGGTCTGAAGCTTTCTTT. Translated, it gives CAWSMVGSEAFF.

This chain connects TRBV27 to TRBJ2-1; the D gene could be TRBD1 or TRBD2 (6 bases each). The CDR3 contains 14 residues. CDR1 is MNHEY, CDR2 SMNVEV, per germline (reference sequence). The germline V and J ends were trimmed by 4 bases and 2 bases, with 9 bases remaining between them. CDR3 bases: TGTGCCAGCAGTTCCGGGGGCCCCTACAATGAGCAGTTCTTC. Translating it yields CASSSGGPYNEQFF.

This chain connects TRBV30 to TRBJ1-4; no reliable D call. CDR1 is GTSNPN, CDR2 SVGIG, per germline (reference sequence). The V end was cut by 5 bases, the J end by 7 bases, with 17 bases between. This CDR3 is 14 amino acids long. The CDR3 here is CAWSHISGGEKLFF. The DNA of the CDR3 is TGTGCCTGGTCTCACATCTCGGGCGGTGAAAAACTGTTTTTT.

The V gene is TRBV20-1, the J gene TRBJ2-7; D is unclear. The CDR3 is made up of 12 amino acids. Germline CDR1 is DFQATT and CDR2 is SNEGSKA (reference sequence). V lost 1 base, J lost 1 base, and 5 bases lay in between. CDR3 DNA: TGCAGTGCTAGAGGTGATTCCTACGAGCAGTACTTC. It specifies CSARGDSYEQYF.